One and the same sample provided the 2 T cell receptor beta chains below, sequenced in a study of blood T cells in healthy people across ages (dated by TCRdb to between 2014 and 2017). Library preparation used 5' RACE. TCRdb records Illumina HiSeq 2500 as the sequencer. A second roughly 7 to 12 cycle PCR used a sample-barcoded 5' primer and a J-beta primer mix. TCRdb ran its own pipeline on the public reads, namely fastp trimming at Q25 and MiXCR clone calling, and kept in-frame beta chains. Identical CDR3 proteins give one entry, which carries the most common genes and DNA. The sample table holds some 1.5 million distinct CDR3 sequences, of which about 28% were seen once. More than 6% of the sample lies in the top ten. Source material: blood. Receptors were obtained from a woman aged 25-40 years in good health.

The chain is built from TRBV18 and TRBJ2-1, with D maybe TRBD2 (6 bases). The ends were cut back, 3 bases at V and 6 bases at J, with 18 bases in the middle. Germline V gene lookup returns CDR1 KGHSH and CDR2 LQKENI. The CDR3 spans 16 residues. This CDR3 is CASSPFSGLLVNEQFF. CDR3 coding DNA: TGTGCCAGCTCACCCTTCTCGGGACTCCTGGTCAATGAGCAGTTCTTC.

The chain joins TRBV4-3 to TRBJ1-2; D gene unclear. The CDR3 loop spans 15 amino acids. The V and J ends lost 0 bases and 6 bases respectively, with 14 bases between them. Looked up from germline, CDR1 is LGHNA and CDR2 is YSLEER. CDR3 amino acids: CASSQEGRAADGYTF. In nucleotides, the CDR3 is TGCGCCAGCAGCCAAGAAGGTAGGGCAGCAGATGGCTACACCTTC.